Each of the 15 T cell receptor beta chains below was sequenced from the same sample in a study of identical twins. MiXCR, run by TCRdb on the 5' RACE reads, gives a single entry per CDR3 protein. The repertoire includes just under 550,000 distinct CDR3 sequences, roughly 15% of them detected once, and roughly 0.43% sits in the top ten. These same data were also listed under a study on yellow fever vaccine responses in identical twins.

Sequenced input: CD4+ T cells sorted from blood. The receptors stem from a woman aged 18-35 years in good health.

The chain combines TRBV5-1 with TRBJ2-5, with TRBD2 matching over 13 bases. The length of the CDR3 is 16 residues. Germline CDR1 SGHRS, CDR2 YFSETQ. V gave up 3 bases and J gave up 4 bases; unmatched junction bases: 6. The CDR3 DNA is TGCGCCAGCAGCTACGGACTAGCGGGAGAACGAGAGACCCAGTACTTC. Protein sequence: CASSYGLAGERETQYF.

V is TRBV7-2 and J is TRBJ2-2; 7 positions match TRBD1. J was trimmed by 7 bases and V by 5 bases; bases with no gene match: 10. CDR1 SGHTA and CDR2 FQGNSA come from the germline V gene. This CDR3 comprises 15 residues. This CDR3 reads CASSPSTGRIGELFF. In DNA form, the CDR3 reads TGTGCCAGCAGCCCCTCGACAGGGAGAATCGGGGAGCTGTTTTTT.

Ten or more counts support this clonotype. The chain has TRBV12-3 or TRBV12-4 and TRBJ2-1, with D tentatively TRBD1 (6 bases). The CDR3 contains 14 residues. V lost 5 bases and J lost 5, with 13 bases in between. CDR3 amino acids: CASSHRTENNEQFF. CDR3 nucleotides: TGTGCCAGCAGTCACCGGACAGAAAACAATGAGCAGTTCTTC.

This clonotype was counted only a few times. This sequence joins TRBV7-9 and TRBJ1-1, with D maybe TRBD1 (5 bases). CDR3 size: 16 residues. Germline CDR1 SEHNR, CDR2 FQNEAQ (reference sequence). V shed 4 bases and J shed 9 bases, with 24 bases lying between them. The CDR3 region is CASSYRAETAVKQAFF. The CDR3 DNA is TGTGCCAGCAGCTATAGAGCCGAGACAGCGGTAAAGCAAGCTTTCTTT.

V gene TRBV2 combines with J gene TRBJ2-7; 9 bases fit TRBD1. Trimming removed 4 bases from V and 3 bases from J; junction bases left unmatched: 7. CDR3 length: 15 amino acids. CDR1 is SNHLY, CDR2 FYNNEI, per germline. CDR3 sequence (DNA): TGTGCCAGCAGTGTCCGGGACAGGGCTCTCTACGAGCAGTACTTC. Encoded protein: CASSVRDRALYEQYF.

This chain uses TRBV29-1 with TRBJ2-5, with 9 bases matching TRBD2. The V gene's germline CDR1 is SQVTM and CDR2 ANQGSEA. V was clipped by 0 bases and J by 2 bases; unmatched bases: 7. The CDR3 is 16 amino acids. CDR3 coding DNA: TGCAGCGTTGAAGAGACTAGCGGAACCTTTCAAGAGACCCAGTACTTC. Amino acid sequence: CSVEETSGTFQETQYF.

This chain uses TRBV10-3 with TRBJ2-2, with TRBD1 as a possible D gene (6 bases). Germline V gene data show CDR1 as ENHRY and CDR2 as SYGVKD. V was pared by 10 bases and J by 4 bases, with 13 bases between. The CDR3 is 13 amino acids. The CDR3 DNA is TGTGCCACTCACAGGGCAACCACCGGGGAGCTGTTTTTT. Its translation: CATHRATTGELFF.

The chain is built from TRBV28 and TRBJ2-3, with 12 bases fitting TRBD2. The CDR3 runs to 18 residues. J gave up 7 bases and V 3 bases, and 14 bases lay outside the gene matches. Per germline, CDR1 MDHEN and CDR2 SYDVKM. CDR3 in DNA: TGTGCCAGCAGTTTCGTGCGTGTGACTAGCGGGAGTGTTCATACGCAGTATTTT. This codes for CASSFVRVTSGSVHTQYF.

The chain is built from TRBV5-1 and TRBJ2-1, with TRBD2 matching over 7 bases. Germline CDR1 SGHRS, CDR2 YFSETQ. This CDR3 comprises 15 residues. V dropped 4 bases and J dropped 2; count of bases not matched to a gene: 6. The CDR3 here is CASSRGSGAYNEQFF. In DNA form, the CDR3 reads TGCGCCAGCAGCCGTGGAAGCGGGGCCTACAATGAGCAGTTCTTC.

The rearrangement uses TRBV5-1 and TRBJ2-3; TRBD1 is a possible D gene (6 bases). The germline CDR1 and CDR2 sequences are SGHRS and YFSETQ. This CDR3 has 15 residues. The V end was cut by 4 bases, the J end by 5 bases, with 17 bases between. The CDR3 DNA sequence: TGCGCCAGCAGCCCCGAACGGGACACTAAAGATACGCAGTATTTT. Translating it yields CASSPERDTKDTQYF.

This clonotype was recorded many times. CDR3 nucleotide sequence: TGTGCCAGCAGTCCGGGACAGGGCTTAAATGAGCAGTTCTTC. It encodes CASSPGQGLNEQFF. The chain combines TRBV12-3 or TRBV12-4 with TRBJ2-1; 9 nucleotides match TRBD1. Trimming cost V 5 bases and J 7 bases; bases outside gene matches: 6. The CDR3 spans 14 residues.

This clonotype was counted at least ten times. This sequence joins TRBV12-3 or TRBV12-4 and TRBJ2-2; D is unclear. Between the trimmed V and J ends, which lost 3 bases and 1 base, there was a span of 9 bases. This CDR3 is built from 15 residues. In nucleotides, the CDR3 is TGTGCCAGCAGTTTGGCCCGTGAGAACACCGGGGAGCTGTTTTTT. This encodes CASSLARENTGELFF.

This clonotype occurred many times. The chain carries TRBV5-1 and TRBJ2-2, with D possibly matching TRBD1 (7 bases). The CDR3 runs 16 residues. Per the germline V gene, CDR1 is SGHRS and CDR2 is YFSETQ. V was clipped by 4 bases and J by 0 bases, with 13 bases between them. The CDR3 region is CASSQAGQPNTGELFF. CDR3 nucleotides: TGCGCCAGCAGCCAGGCGGGACAGCCGAACACCGGGGAGCTGTTTTTT.

This clonotype was detected many times. The CDR3 DNA follows: TGCAGCGTGGGGACAGGGCGAATCGCCTCCTACAATGAGCAGTTCTTC. Translation gives CSVGTGRIASYNEQFF. The chain uses TRBV29-1 and TRBJ2-1, with 9 bases lining up with TRBD1. The V segment lost 6 bases and the J segment 0 bases; nucleotides outside the gene matches: 9. In germline, CDR1 is SQVTM, CDR2 ANQGSEA. The CDR3 length is 16 residues.

This clonotype was seen more than once but under ten times. The chain is built from TRBV15 and TRBJ1-2; tentatively, D is TRBD1 (5 bases). V lost 0 bases and J lost 6, with 23 bases in between. Per germline, CDR1 LNHNV and CDR2 YYDKDF (reference sequence). This CDR3 is 18 amino acids long. The CDR3 sequence is CATSRDRSSGGVSDGYTF. CDR3 sequence (DNA): TGTGCCACCAGCAGAGACCGATCGAGTGGGGGGGTTTCGGATGGCTACACCTTC.